Below are 26 T cell receptor beta chains sequenced from a single sample in a study of prognosis after radiotherapy for stage I lung cancer. From genomic DNA, two-round multiplex PCR was used to amplify TCR beta CDR3. Gene-specific primers for each TRBV and TRBJ gene drove first-round PCR. TCRdb re-derived calls from the multiplex PCR reads in MiXCR, one entry per CDR3 protein. The sample has about 31,000 distinct CDR3 sequences, under 35% seen once. This material consisted of PBMCs, taken before or after stereotactic body radiation therapy (not recorded which). The receptors derive from a donor over 45 with non-small cell lung cancer.

This clonotype was observed many times. The J gene is TRBJ1-2, the V gene TRBV10-3; maybe TRBD1 (6 bases). Germline CDR1 is ENHRY and CDR2 is SYGVKD. There are 15 residues in the CDR3. The ends were cut back, 11 bases at V and 4 bases at J, with 23 bases in the middle. The CDR3 sequence is CASRGRGPNGYGYTF. Here the CDR3 DNA reads TGTGCCTCTCGGGGCAGGGGCCCAAACGGCTATGGCTACACCTTC.

Concerning this clonotype itself: A single base separates this from a much larger clone, so it may be a read error. The genes are TRBV5-8 and TRBJ2-7, with 7 bases that match TRBD1. CDR3 size: 17 residues. Germline loops: CDR1 SGHTS, CDR2 YDEGEE. Trimming at V came to 2 bases and at J to 4 bases, leaving 15 bases not matched to a gene. The chain's CDR3 is CASSFVLRQGDRYEQYF. CDR3 DNA sequence: TGTGCCAGCAGCTTTGTCTTGCGTCAGGGGGATCGTTACGAGCAGTACTTC.

CDR3 bases: TGTGCCAGCATACTACATGCATTCATCCGGGGGGTCAGCAATGAGCAGTTCTTC. It codes for CASILHAFIRGVSNEQFF. V usage is TRBV27 and J usage is TRBJ2-1, with TRBD2 matching over 7 bases. Germline V gives CDR1 MNHEY, CDR2 SMNVEV (reference sequence). The CDR3 consists of 18 residues. V was pared by 7 bases and J by 6 bases, with 21 bases of the junction left unmatched.

This clonotype was detected ten times or more. The genes are TRBV12-3 or TRBV12-4 and TRBJ2-3, with D uncertain. The CDR3 extends over 17 amino acids. Trimming took 6 bases from V and 3 from J, leaving 22 bases between them. This chain's CDR3 is CASSISIGRMNTDTQYF. CDR3 DNA sequence: TGTGCCAGCAGCATCTCCATTGGGCGCATGAATACAGATACGCAGTATTTT.

In this sample, this clonotype turned up once. A read error may be the cause here, since a much bigger clone is one base away. This chain uses TRBV4-1 with TRBJ1-5; 7 positions agree with TRBD1. The CDR3 extends over 16 amino acids. V shed 2 bases, J shed 1 base, and the junction held 5 bases outside the gene matches. The germline gives CDR1 MGHRA, CDR2 YSYEKL. The CDR3: CASSQIGGRSNQPQHF. CDR3 nucleotide sequence: TGCGCCAGCAGCCAAATAGGGGGCAGGAGCAATCAGCCCCAGCATTTT.

Details on this clonotype: This likely reflects a read error, since a far larger clone is one base away. The rearrangement links TRBV6-8 to TRBJ2-2, with D possibly matching TRBD1 (7 bases). Germline assignment: CDR1 MNHGY and CDR2 SAAAGT. This CDR3 contains 16 residues. The CDR3 DNA follows: TGTGTCAGCGCACGTTTAGCAGGGGGGCTAACCGGGGAGCTGTTTTTT. This encodes CVSARLAGGLTGELFF.

As regards this clonotype: It is likely a read error: a sequence one base away is far more abundant. The V and J genes are TRBV6-9 and TRBJ2-7, with D possibly being TRBD1 or TRBD2 (7 bases each). The length of the CDR3 is 15 residues. CDR1 MNHGY and CDR2 SVAAGI come from the germline V gene. V lost 4 bases and J lost 3, with 16 bases in between. The CDR3 sequence: CASSLRGGTVYEQYF. CDR3 bases: TGTGCCAGCAGTTTACGGGGAGGGACAGTCTACGAGCAGTACTTC.

This clonotype was found many times. The chain joins TRBV9 to TRBJ2-5, with 13 nucleotides matching TRBD2. The V gene's germline CDR1 is SGDLS and CDR2 YYNGEE. V trimming: 4 bases; J trimming: 4 bases; junction bases outside the gene matches: 7. The CDR3 length is 16 residues. The CDR3 DNA sequence: TGTGCCAGCAGCCCCATGGGACTAGCGGGATCAGAGACCCAGTACTTC. It yields the protein CASSPMGLAGSETQYF. The full variable domain, in which reference TRBV9 and TRBJ2-5 provide the parts outside the CDR3, is DSGVTQTPKHLITATGQRVTLRCSPRSGDLSVYWYQQSLDQGLQFLIQYYNGEERAKGNILERFSAQQFPDLHSELNLSSLELGDSALYFCASSPMGLAGSETQYFGPGTRLLVL.

This clonotype has ten or more counts. The CDR3 DNA reads TGCGCCAGCAGTGAGTTGGGACTAGCGGCTAATGAGCAGTTCTTC. Translation gives CASSELGLAANEQFF. The chain is built from TRBV10-2 and TRBJ2-1; 11 bases agree with TRBD2. Trimming removed 1 base from V and 7 bases from J; junction bases left unmatched: 3. Looked up from germline, CDR1 is WSHSY and CDR2 is SAAADI. This CDR3 has 15 residues.

This clonotype was found many times. CDR3 amino acids: CASSSPVGDRDEKLFF. CDR3 DNA sequence: TGTGCCAGCAGCTCCCCTGTCGGGGACAGGGATGAAAAACTGTTTTTT. This chain uses TRBV7-9 with TRBJ1-4; 9 bases agree with TRBD1. With 4 bases clipped from V and 6 bases from J, the junction kept 9 bases outside the gene matches. Germline CDR1 reads SEHNR; CDR2 reads FQNEAQ (reference sequence). The CDR3 is 16 amino acids.

This clonotype was seen repeatedly, ten times or more. The chain carries TRBV6-4 and TRBJ1-1, with TRBD1 as a possible D gene (6 bases). With 4 bases removed from V and 4 bases from J, the gap between germline ends came to 13 bases. This CDR3 region has 14 residues. CDR1 is MRHNA and CDR2 is SNTAGT in the germline V gene. The CDR3, as DNA: TGTGCCAGCAGTGTCGGACAGAGCTCCACTGAAGCTTTCTTT. Its protein is CASSVGQSSTEAFF.

In this sample, this clonotype turned up many times. V usage is TRBV6-4 and J usage is TRBJ2-1, with 12 bases matching TRBD2. This CDR3 has 16 amino acids. V lost 6 bases to trimming and J lost 4 bases; unmatched junction nucleotides: 7. Germline-derived CDR1 and CDR2 are MRHNA and SNTAGT. The CDR3 sequence is CASRGKTSGRYNEQFF. Written as DNA, the CDR3 is TGTGCCAGCAGGGGCAAAACTAGCGGGAGGTACAATGAGCAGTTCTTC.

This chain links TRBV7-9 with TRBJ2-7; D is unclear. V was trimmed by 5 bases and J by 6 bases, leaving 26 bases between them. Germline-derived CDR1 and CDR2 are SEHNR and FQNEAQ (reference sequence). The CDR3 is made up of 17 amino acids. The CDR3 region has the DNA TGTGCCAGCAGCGTTTGGCCCGACCCGCGGTCCCTATGCGAGCAGTACTTC. Protein: CASSVWPDPRSLCEQYF.

This sequence joins TRBV12-3 or TRBV12-4 and TRBJ2-5, with TRBD1 matching 7 bases. CDR3 size: 20 residues. The ends lost 7 bases at V and 5 bases at J; junction bases unmatched: 28. The CDR3 protein is CASNYKPRTGKSPRVETQYF. CDR3 DNA sequence: TGTGCCAGCAATTATAAACCCCGGACAGGTAAGTCCCCCCGGGTGGAGACCCAGTACTTC.

Many counts were recorded for this clonotype. V and J are TRBV2 and TRBJ2-2, with unresolved D. Trimming stripped 0 bases from V and 6 bases from J, with 5 bases between. CDR1 is SNHLY, CDR2 FYNNEI, per germline. The length of the CDR3 is 13 residues. CDR3 sequence (DNA): TGTGCCAGCAGTGAAGCGGGGTCCGGGGAGCTGTTTTTT. Translated, it gives CASSEAGSGELFF.

Many counts were recorded for this clonotype. V gene TRBV20-1 combines with J gene TRBJ2-1; 11 bases are shared with TRBD2. Losses at the gene ends were 1 base for V and 9 bases for J; bases not matched to a gene: 8. Per germline, CDR1 DFQATT and CDR2 SNEGSKA (reference sequence). This CDR3 contains 15 residues. In DNA form, the CDR3 reads TGCAGTGCTAGAGCCGAACTAGCGGGAGTCGGTGAGCAGTTCTTC. Encoded protein: CSARAELAGVGEQFF.

This clonotype was observed at least ten times. The CDR3 coding sequence is TGTGCCAGCAGTGAACTGGACGGAACCACAACTCCCCTCCACTTT. Its protein is CASSELDGTTTPLHF. The chain couples TRBV25-1 to TRBJ1-6; no clear D. There are 15 residues in the CDR3. Germline V gene data show CDR1 as MGHDK and CDR2 as SYGVNS. Trimming shortened V by 2 bases and J by 13 bases, and 18 bases separated the two germline ends.

This clonotype was seen ten or more times. This chain connects TRBV7-6 to TRBJ1-1; the match to TRBD1 covers 7 bases. The CDR3 extends over 17 amino acids. V lost 1 base, J lost 7 bases, and 15 bases stayed unmatched. CDR1 and CDR2 from the germline V gene are SGHVS and FNYEAQ. CDR3 DNA sequence: TGTGCCAGCAGCTTAGGGGTCCAGGGGGGGAGTTATGGTGAAGCTTTCTTT. It codes for CASSLGVQGGSYGEAFF.

The chain employs TRBV5-4 and TRBJ1-2, with TRBD1 matching over 7 bases. Germline V gene sequence: CDR1 SGHNT, CDR2 YYREEE (reference sequence). The CDR3 loop spans 13 amino acids. The trim removed 3 bases at V and 7 bases at J, leaving 6 bases unmatched. The CDR3, as DNA: TGTGCCAGCAGCTATCAGGGGACAGCTGGCTACACCTTC. It yields the protein CASSYQGTAGYTF.

In regard to this clonotype: A read error likely explains this, since a far larger clone differs by one base. V and J are TRBV7-3 and TRBJ2-1, with 9 bases matching TRBD1. Germline V gene lookup returns CDR1 SGHTA and CDR2 FQGTGA. V shed 2 bases, J shed 9 bases, and the junction held 8 bases outside the gene matches. The CDR3 totals 15 residues. The CDR3 protein is CASSLGTQGASEQFF. The CDR3, as DNA: TGTGCCAGCAGCTTAGGGACACAGGGGGCATCTGAGCAGTTCTTC.

This clonotype was recorded at least ten times. This chain connects TRBV20-1 to TRBJ1-2; weak D call: TRBD1 (6 bases). Germline V gene data show CDR1 as DFQATT and CDR2 as SNEGSKA (reference sequence). This CDR3 region has 13 residues. V was pared by 3 bases and J by 8 bases, with 16 bases between. The CDR3 region is CSASPQGWGGYTF. The CDR3 DNA reads TGCAGTGCTAGCCCACAGGGCTGGGGAGGCTACACCTTC.

The chain is built from TRBV6-1 and TRBJ2-7; D is possibly TRBD2 (5 bases). Germline V CDR1 and CDR2: MNHNS, SASEGT. The CDR3 is made up of 16 amino acids. Trimming shortened V by 7 bases and J by 0 bases, and 19 bases separated the two germline ends. Written as DNA, the CDR3 is TGTGCCAGCATCCGAGGGATCCCCCCTGGCTCCTACGAGCAGTACTTC. The encoded protein is CASIRGIPPGSYEQYF.

For this clonotype: One end of the junction does not line up with germline, which may come from a read error. The V gene is TRBV12-3 or TRBV12-4, the J gene TRBJ2-1; D is perhaps TRBD1 (5 bases). CDR3 size: 13 residues. The chain's CDR3 is CANSFRQCNEQFF. In DNA, the CDR3 is TGTGCCAACAGTTTCCGACAGTGCAATGAGCAGTTCTTC.

As regards this clonotype: This could be a read error, since a much larger clone is one nucleotide away. V gene TRBV12-3 or TRBV12-4 combines with J gene TRBJ2-4, with unresolved D. The CDR3 extends over 15 amino acids. The CDR3 spells CASSFGFYDKNIHYF. The CDR3 DNA reads TGTGCCAGCAGTTTTGGATTTTACGACAAAAACATTCATTACTTC.

This clonotype has only a few counts. Just one base apart from a much larger clone, this may be a read error. V usage is TRBV24-1 and J usage is TRBJ2-2; perhaps TRBD2 as D (6 bases). Germline loops: CDR1 KGHDR, CDR2 SFDVKD. The CDR3 runs to 16 residues. The CDR3 nucleotides read TGTGTCACCAGTGACCCCGGGACTCCGCGGCCCGGGGAGCTGTTTTTT. Its protein is CVTSDPGTPRPGELFF.

V and J are TRBV6-4 and TRBJ1-1; a weak D match, TRBD1 (5 bases). The CDR3 is 13 residues long. The germline V gene encodes CDR1 MRHNA and CDR2 SNTAGT. Trimming took 2 bases from V and 2 from J, leaving 6 bases between them. CDR3 protein: CASSDRDNTEAFF. The CDR3 DNA reads as TGTGCCAGCAGTGACCGGGACAACACTGAAGCTTTCTTT.